This T cell receptor (beta chain) came from a study of control samples from healthy donors and cancer patients (dated by TCRdb to about 2020). Points on this clone: It lacks a known antigen. There are no base qualities to consult, and no much larger clone falls within one base.

Looking up the germline V gene (reference sequence) yields CDR1 SEHNR and CDR2 FQNEAQ. V loses 6 bases of germline sequence and J loses 0 bases, and the interval between the two ends is 13 bases. The CDR3 spans 15 residues, from the cysteine through the phenylalanine. Solely the CDR3 DNA is kept, with 45 bases framed from the first base. Library preparation was by the immunoSEQ multiplex PCR assay. TCRdb mirrors the immuneACCESS table, restricted to in-frame sequences. Some clones are absent from its copies; in checked studies, under half trace to an unresolved V gene, and the reason for the others is unknown. The sample has about 180,000 clones on record, roughly 94% of them singletons. The ten largest clones represent around 1.5% of the sample.

The specimen sequenced was blood. The sequence links TRBV7-9 to TRBJ2-3; perhaps TRBD1 is the D gene, with 6 bases matching. The clonotype originates from a young woman in good health. CDR3 reads: CASSSVTGSTDTQYF. In nucleotides, the sequence is TGTGCCAGCAGTTCCGTGACAGGCAGCACAGATACGCAGTATTTT.